This is a list of T cell receptor beta chains from one sample in a study of blood T cell repertoires in COVID-19. Libraries were prepared by immunoSEQ multiplex PCR; TCRdb keeps only in-frame clonotypes and omits some of them. The sample yields 180,000 or so clones, roughly 90% seen once. Sequenced sample: peripheral blood. The receptors come from a man between 50 and 59 years old with acute or convalescent COVID-19. Both conserved end residues are part of each CDR3. Each record gives: J gene, D gene, clone size, V gene, CDR3 protein, CDR3 DNA. A D gene is named only where the DNA matches it firmly. Clone size, where shown, is once, few, many, or a class for clones that have expanded.

>TRBJ1-1|NA|NA|TRBV4-3
CASSLKLPGANTEAFF
TGCGCCAGCAGCCTCAAACTACCGGGAGCTAACACTGAAGCTTTCTTT
>TRBJ1-6|NA|NA|TRBV9
CASSARAGSSYNSPLHF
TGTGCCAGCAGCGCCCGTGCTGGGAGCTCCTATAATTCACCCCTCCACTTT
>TRBJ2-5|TRBD1|NA|TRBV10-1
CASSRGAGGLETQYF
TGCGCCAGCTCCCGAGGGGCAGGGGGTCTGGAGACCCAGTACTTC
>TRBJ2-5|NA|NA|TRBV25-1
CASSPRETQYF
TGTGCCAGCAGTCCGAGGGAGACCCAGTACTTC
>TRBJ1-5|TRBD1|NA|TRBV13
CASSLGQGLSNQPQHF
TGTGCCAGCAGCTTGGGACAGGGTTTGAGCAATCAGCCCCAGCATTTT
>TRBJ1-4|NA|NA|TRBV30
CAWRFGGPPNEKLFF
TGTGCCTGGAGGTTCGGGGGACCTCCGAATGAAAAACTGTTTTTT
>TRBJ1-2|TRBD1|once|TRBV28
CASSLTPTGVIGYTF
TGTGCCAGCAGTCTCACCCCGACAGGGGTAATCGGCTACACCTTC
>TRBJ2-1|TRBD1|NA|TRBV6-6
CASTLQGAFYNEQFF
TGTGCCAGTACCTTACAGGGGGCTTTCTACAATGAGCAGTTCTTC
>TRBJ1-2|TRBD1|NA|TRBV9
CASSPLRDSIPGNYGYTF
TGTGCCAGCAGCCCCCTCCGGGACAGTATACCGGGCAACTATGGCTACACCTTC
>TRBJ2-5|TRBD2|NA|TRBV30
CALGVAGGPSETQYF
TGTGCCCTGGGAGTAGCGGGAGGGCCGTCCGAGACCCAGTACTTC
>TRBJ2-2|NA|once|TRBV5-5
CASSSRVSNTGELFF
TGTGCCAGCAGTTCCAGGGTTTCGAACACCGGGGAGCTGTTTTTT
>TRBJ1-6|TRBD1|NA|TRBV9
CASSEGTGHRSPLHF
TGTGCCAGCAGCGAGGGGACAGGTCATCGTTCACCCCTCCACTTT
>TRBJ1-2|TRBD1|NA|TRBV2
CATIWETGLYGYTF
TGTGCCACCATATGGGAGACAGGGCTGTACGGCTACACCTTC
>TRBJ2-1|NA|NA|TRBV28
CASSTRNEQFF
TGTGCCAGCAGTACAAGAAATGAGCAGTTCTTC
>TRBJ1-5|NA|NA|TRBV27
CASSLFPYQPQHF
TGTGCCAGCAGTTTATTCCCCTATCAGCCCCAGCATTTT
>TRBJ1-2|TRBD1|NA|TRBV4-1
CASSRIGTGGDYGYTF
TGCGCCAGCAGCCGAATAGGGACAGGGGGCGACTATGGCTACACCTTC
>TRBJ1-1|TRBD1|NA|TRBV3-1/TRBV3-2
CASSQELNRGYTEAFF
TGTGCCAGCAGCCAAGAATTGAACAGGGGATACACTGAAGCTTTCTTT
>TRBJ2-1|TRBD2|once|TRBV27
CASSPPGGEQFF
TGTGCCAGCAGTCCCCCGGGGGGTGAGCAGTTCTTC
>TRBJ2-5|NA|NA|TRBV28
CASSPTYRIHRETQYF
TGTGCCAGCAGTCCAACTTACAGGATTCATCGGGAGACCCAGTACTTC
>TRBJ1-5|NA|NA|TRBV15
CATSREAHSTNQPQHF
TGTGCCACCAGCAGAGAGGCTCACAGCACTAATCAGCCCCAGCATTTT
>TRBJ2-1|TRBD2|NA|TRBV2
CASKQGPLAGGKQFF
TGTGCCAGCAAACAGGGCCCTTTAGCGGGGGGGAAGCAGTTCTTC
>TRBJ1-1|NA|NA|TRBV28
CASSTHRDLGVTEAFF
TGTGCCAGCAGTACTCACCGGGACTTGGGGGTCACTGAAGCTTTCTTT
>TRBJ1-1|NA|once|TRBV19
CASRETVNTEAFF
TGTGCCAGTAGGGAGACGGTGAACACTGAAGCTTTCTTT
>TRBJ2-1|TRBD1|once|TRBV29-1
CSVVSGQINNEQFF
TGCAGCGTTGTATCGGGACAGATTAACAATGAGCAGTTCTTC